This T cell receptor beta chain was captured in a study of cytomegalovirus exposure and HLA in healthy donors. Turning to the study itself: A later analysis reported the 100 to 150 validation repertoires used the same platform as the approximately 660 first-cohort repertoires.

A word on this clone: Antigen: not known.

Trimming shortened V by 4 bases and J by 4 bases, and 15 bases separated the two germline ends. CDR1 and CDR2 from the germline V gene are SQVTM and ANQGSEA. The CDR3 has 14 amino acids. Assay used: immunoSEQ multiplex PCR; TCRdb lists only in-frame clones, some missing. The sample has about 330,000 clones; approximately 90% are singletons. General study results and limits: Cytomegalovirus status was reportedly diagnosed by the classifier with high sensitivity and specificity. A list of more than 150 TCR beta chains associated with cytomegalovirus was given.

The rearrangement joins TRBV29-1 to TRBJ2-3, with D uncertain. Sample: PBMCs. The sequence derives from a woman between 18 and 29 years old in good health and CMV-seronegative. CDR3 in DNA: TGCAGCGTTGTGGTGCCGAACACAGCAGATACGCAGTATTTT. This codes for CSVVVPNTADTQYF.